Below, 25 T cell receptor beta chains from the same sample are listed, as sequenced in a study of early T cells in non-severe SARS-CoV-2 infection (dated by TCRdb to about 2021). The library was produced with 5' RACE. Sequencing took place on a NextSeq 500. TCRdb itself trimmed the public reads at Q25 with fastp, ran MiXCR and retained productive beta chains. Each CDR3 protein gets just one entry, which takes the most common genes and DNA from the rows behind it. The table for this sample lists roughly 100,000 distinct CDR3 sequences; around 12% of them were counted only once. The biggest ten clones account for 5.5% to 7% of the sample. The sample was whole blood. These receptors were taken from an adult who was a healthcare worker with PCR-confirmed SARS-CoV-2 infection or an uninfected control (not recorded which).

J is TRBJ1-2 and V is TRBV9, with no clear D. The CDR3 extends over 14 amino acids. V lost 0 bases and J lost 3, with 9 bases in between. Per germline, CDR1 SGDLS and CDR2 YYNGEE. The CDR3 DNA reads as TGTGCCAGCAGCGTAGAAACAGCGGACTATGGCTACACCTTC. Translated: CASSVETADYGYTF.

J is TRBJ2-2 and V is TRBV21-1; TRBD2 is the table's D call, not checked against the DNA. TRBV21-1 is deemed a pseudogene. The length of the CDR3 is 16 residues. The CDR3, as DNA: TGTGCCAGCAGCAAAGGATCCGGGGGAGGCACCGTGGAGCTGTTTTTT. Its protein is CASSKGSGGGTVELFF.

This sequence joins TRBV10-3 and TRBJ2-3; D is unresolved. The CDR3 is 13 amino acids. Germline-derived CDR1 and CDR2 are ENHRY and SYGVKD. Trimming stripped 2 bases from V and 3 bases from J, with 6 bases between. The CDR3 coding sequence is TGTGCCATCAGTGAGGTAGTGACAGATACGCAGTATTTT. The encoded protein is CAISEVVTDTQYF.

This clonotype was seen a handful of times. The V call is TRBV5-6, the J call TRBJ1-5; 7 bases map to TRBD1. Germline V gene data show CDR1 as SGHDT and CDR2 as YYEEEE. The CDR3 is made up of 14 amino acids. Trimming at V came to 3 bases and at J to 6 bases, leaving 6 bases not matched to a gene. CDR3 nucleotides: TGTGCCAGCAGCTACAGGGGACACAGTCAGCCCCAGCATTTT. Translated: CASSYRGHSQPQHF. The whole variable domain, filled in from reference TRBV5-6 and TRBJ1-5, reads DAGVTQSPTHLIKTRGQQVTLRCSPKSGHDTVSWYQQALGQGPQFIFQYYEEEERQRGNFPDRFSGHQFPNYSSELNVNALLLGDSALYLCASSYRGHSQPQHFGDGTRLSIL.

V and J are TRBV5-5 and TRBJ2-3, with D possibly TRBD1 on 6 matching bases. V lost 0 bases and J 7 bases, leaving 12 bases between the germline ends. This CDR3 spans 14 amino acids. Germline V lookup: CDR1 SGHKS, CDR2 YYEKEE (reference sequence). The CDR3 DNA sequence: TGTGCCAGCAGCTTGGCCCGGACAGCCTATACGCAGTATTTT. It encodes CASSLARTAYTQYF.

The CDR3 spells CASSTGQLNWNEKLFF. Here the CDR3 DNA reads TGTGCCAGTAGTACTGGTCAGCTCAACTGGAATGAAAAACTGTTTTTT. V usage is TRBV19 and J usage is TRBJ1-4, with D unresolved. This CDR3 has 16 residues. Germline-derived CDR1 and CDR2 are LNHDA and SQIVND (reference sequence). Trimming left V 4 bases short and J 5 bases short, with 17 bases between.

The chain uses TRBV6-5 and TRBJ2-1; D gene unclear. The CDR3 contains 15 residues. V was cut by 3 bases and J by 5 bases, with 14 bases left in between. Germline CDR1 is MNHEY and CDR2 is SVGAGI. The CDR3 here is CASSYRASLHNEQFF. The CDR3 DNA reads TGTGCCAGCAGTTATCGGGCTAGTCTCCACAATGAGCAGTTCTTC.

CDR3 in DNA: TGCGCCAGCAGCCCTCGTTCTGAAGCTTTCTTT. Encoded protein: CASSPRSEAFF. The rearrangement joins TRBV4-1 to TRBJ1-1; D is uncertain. V shed 4 bases and J shed 6 bases, with 6 bases lying between them. Germline V CDR1 and CDR2: MGHRA, YSYEKL. There are 11 residues in the CDR3.

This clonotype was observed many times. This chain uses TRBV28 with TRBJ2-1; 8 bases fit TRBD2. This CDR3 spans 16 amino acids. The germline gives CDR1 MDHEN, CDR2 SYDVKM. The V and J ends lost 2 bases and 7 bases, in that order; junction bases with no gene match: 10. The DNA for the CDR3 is TGTGCCAGCAGTTTACCCGGACTAGCTATAGGTAATGAGCAGTTCTTC. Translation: CASSLPGLAIGNEQFF.

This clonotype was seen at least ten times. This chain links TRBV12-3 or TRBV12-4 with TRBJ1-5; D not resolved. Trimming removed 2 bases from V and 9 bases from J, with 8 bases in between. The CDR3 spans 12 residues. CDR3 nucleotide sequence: TGTGCCAGCAGTTTATCCTGGGGGCCCCAGCATTTT. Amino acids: CASSLSWGPQHF.

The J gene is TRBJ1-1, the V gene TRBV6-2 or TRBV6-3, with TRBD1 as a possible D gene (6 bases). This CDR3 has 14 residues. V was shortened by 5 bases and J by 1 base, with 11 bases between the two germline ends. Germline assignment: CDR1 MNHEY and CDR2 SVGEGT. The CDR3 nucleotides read TGTGCCAGCAGTACATCCAGGGGGAACACTGAAGCTTTCTTT. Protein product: CASSTSRGNTEAFF.

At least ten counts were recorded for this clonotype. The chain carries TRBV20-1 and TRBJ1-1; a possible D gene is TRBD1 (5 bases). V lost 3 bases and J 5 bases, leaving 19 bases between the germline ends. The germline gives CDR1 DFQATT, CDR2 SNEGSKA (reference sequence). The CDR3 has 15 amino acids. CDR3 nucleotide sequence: TGCAGTGCTAGGGGCCGACAGCGCCTCCGGACTGAAGCTTTCTTT. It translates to CSARGRQRLRTEAFF.

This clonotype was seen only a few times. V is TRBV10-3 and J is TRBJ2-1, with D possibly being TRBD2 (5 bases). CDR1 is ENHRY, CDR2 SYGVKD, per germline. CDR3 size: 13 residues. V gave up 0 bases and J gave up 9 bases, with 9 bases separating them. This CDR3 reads CAISESPSGEQFF. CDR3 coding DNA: TGTGCCATCAGTGAGTCGCCCAGCGGTGAGCAGTTCTTC.

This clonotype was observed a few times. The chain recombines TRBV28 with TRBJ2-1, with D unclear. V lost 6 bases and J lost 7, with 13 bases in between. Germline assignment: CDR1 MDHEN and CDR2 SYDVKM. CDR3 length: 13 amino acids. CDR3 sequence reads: CASREPRPNEQFF. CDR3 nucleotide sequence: TGTGCCAGCAGAGAGCCCAGACCGAATGAGCAGTTCTTC.

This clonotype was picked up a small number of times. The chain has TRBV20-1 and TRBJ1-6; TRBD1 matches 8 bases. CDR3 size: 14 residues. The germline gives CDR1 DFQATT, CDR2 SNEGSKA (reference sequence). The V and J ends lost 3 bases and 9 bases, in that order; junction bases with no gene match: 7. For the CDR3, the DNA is TGCAGTGCTAGCCCCGACAGGGGTGGTTCACCCCTCCACTTT. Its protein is CSASPDRGGSPLHF.

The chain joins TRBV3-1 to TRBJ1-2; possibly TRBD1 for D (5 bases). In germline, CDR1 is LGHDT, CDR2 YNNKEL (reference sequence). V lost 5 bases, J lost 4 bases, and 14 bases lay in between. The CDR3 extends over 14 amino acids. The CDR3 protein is CASSDVTGGYGYTF. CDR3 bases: TGTGCCAGCAGCGACGTCACAGGAGGCTATGGCTACACCTTC.

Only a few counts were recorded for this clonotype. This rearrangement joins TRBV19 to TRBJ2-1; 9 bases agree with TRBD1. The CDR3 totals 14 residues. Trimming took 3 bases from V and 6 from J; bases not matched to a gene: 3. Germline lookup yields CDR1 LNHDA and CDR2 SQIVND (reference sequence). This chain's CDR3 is CASSMGQGTNEQFF. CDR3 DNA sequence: TGTGCCAGTAGTATGGGACAGGGAACCAATGAGCAGTTCTTC.

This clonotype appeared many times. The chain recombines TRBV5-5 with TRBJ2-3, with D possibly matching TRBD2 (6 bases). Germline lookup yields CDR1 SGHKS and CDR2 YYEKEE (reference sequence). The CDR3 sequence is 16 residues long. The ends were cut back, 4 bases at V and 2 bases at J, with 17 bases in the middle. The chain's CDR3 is CASSRGGSGPTDTQYF. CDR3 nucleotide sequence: TGTGCCAGCAGCCGAGGCGGTAGCGGACCCACAGATACGCAGTATTTT.

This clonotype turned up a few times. CDR3 in amino acids: CASSARYEQYF. CDR3 in DNA: TGTGCCAGCAGTGCTCGCTACGAGCAGTACTTC. The chain is built from TRBV6-1 and TRBJ2-7; D remains ambiguous. The CDR3 consists of 11 residues. V lost 4 bases and J lost 3, with 4 bases in between. Germline V gene data show CDR1 as MNHNS and CDR2 as SASEGT.

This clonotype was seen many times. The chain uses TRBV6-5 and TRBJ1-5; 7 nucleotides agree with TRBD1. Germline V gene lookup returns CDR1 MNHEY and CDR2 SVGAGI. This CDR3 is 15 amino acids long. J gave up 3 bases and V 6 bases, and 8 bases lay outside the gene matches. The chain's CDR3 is CASSTDRAPNQPQHF. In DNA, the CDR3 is TGTGCCAGCAGCACTGACAGGGCCCCCAATCAGCCCCAGCATTTT.

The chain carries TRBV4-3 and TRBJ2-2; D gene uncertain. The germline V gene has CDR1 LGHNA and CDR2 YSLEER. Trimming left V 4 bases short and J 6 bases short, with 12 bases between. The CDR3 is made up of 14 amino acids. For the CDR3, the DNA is TGCGCCAGCAGCCTAAGCCGTGTTTCCGGGGAGCTGTTTTTT. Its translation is CASSLSRVSGELFF.

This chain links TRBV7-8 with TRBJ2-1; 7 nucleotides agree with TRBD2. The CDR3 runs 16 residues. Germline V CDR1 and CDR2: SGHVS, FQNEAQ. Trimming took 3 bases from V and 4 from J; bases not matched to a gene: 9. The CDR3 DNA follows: TGTGCCAGCAGCTTGTACTTAGCGGGTAGGTACAATGAGCAGTTCTTC. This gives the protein CASSLYLAGRYNEQFF.

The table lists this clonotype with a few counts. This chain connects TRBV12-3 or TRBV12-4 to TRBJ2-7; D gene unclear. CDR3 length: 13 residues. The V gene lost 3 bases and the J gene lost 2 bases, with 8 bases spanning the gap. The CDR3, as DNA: TGTGCCAGCAGTTTTAGAGTCCCCTACGAGCAGTACTTC. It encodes CASSFRVPYEQYF.

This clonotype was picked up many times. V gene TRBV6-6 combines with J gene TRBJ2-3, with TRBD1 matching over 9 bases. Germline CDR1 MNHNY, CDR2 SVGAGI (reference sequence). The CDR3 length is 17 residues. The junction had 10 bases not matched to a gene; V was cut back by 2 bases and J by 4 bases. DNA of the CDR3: TGTGCCAGCAGTTACATCCCCGGACAGGGGTGGGCAGATACGCAGTATTTT. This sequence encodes CASSYIPGQGWADTQYF.

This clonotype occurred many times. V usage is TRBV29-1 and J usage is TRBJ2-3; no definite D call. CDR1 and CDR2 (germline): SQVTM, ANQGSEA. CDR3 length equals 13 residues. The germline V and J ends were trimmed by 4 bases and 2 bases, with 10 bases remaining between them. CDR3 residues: CSVGVGPTDTQYF. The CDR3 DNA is TGCAGCGTTGGGGTCGGGCCCACAGATACGCAGTATTTT.